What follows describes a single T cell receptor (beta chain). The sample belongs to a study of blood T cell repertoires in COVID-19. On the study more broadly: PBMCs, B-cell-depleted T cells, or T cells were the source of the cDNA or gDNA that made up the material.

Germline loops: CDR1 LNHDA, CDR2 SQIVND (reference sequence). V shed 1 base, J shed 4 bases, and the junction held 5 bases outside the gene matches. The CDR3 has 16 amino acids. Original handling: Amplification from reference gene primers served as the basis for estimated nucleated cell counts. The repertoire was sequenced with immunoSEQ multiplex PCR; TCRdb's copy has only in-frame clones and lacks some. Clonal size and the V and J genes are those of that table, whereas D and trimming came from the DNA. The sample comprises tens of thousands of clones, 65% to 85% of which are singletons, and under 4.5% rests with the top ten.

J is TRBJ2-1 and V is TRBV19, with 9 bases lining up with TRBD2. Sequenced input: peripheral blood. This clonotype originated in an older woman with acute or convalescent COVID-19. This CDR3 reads CASSIAGTSLYNEQFF. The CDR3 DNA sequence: TGTGCCAGTAGTATAGCCGGGACTAGCCTGTACAATGAGCAGTTCTTC.